This TCR beta chain was captured in a study of T cells in Graves' hyperthyroidism and ophthalmopathy. Study details: Pretreatment peripheral blood was obtained at initial diagnosis.

Amplification of TCR beta CDR3 regions was performed using RNA transcripts as template. The HTBI primer set drove a first-round RT-PCR of the TCR CDR3. TCRdb re-analysed the multiplex PCR reads in MiXCR, keeping a single row per CDR3 protein. The sample carries 350,000 to 450,000 distinct CDR3 sequences, about an eighth recorded once. Ophthalmopathy patients all had a Clinical Activity Score of at least 3, a NOSPECS grade of at least 4 and disease under 3 months old. Study-level findings and limits: Also found in blood were most expanded thyroid clonotypes above 0.001.

Trimming removed 6 bases from V and 0 bases from J, with 6 bases in between. Germline V gives CDR1 MNHNS, CDR2 SASEGT. This CDR3 contains 13 residues. This clonotype was detected a few times. Antigen: not known. The material sequenced was blood. This clonotype was obtained from a man over 45 with Graves' ophthalmopathy. This chain uses TRBV6-1 with TRBJ1-5; D not resolved. DNA for the CDR3: TGTGCCAGCAGCTACAGTAGCAATCAGCCCCAGCATTTT. Protein: CASSYSSNQPQHF.